The 15 T cell receptor beta chains below come from one sample, sequenced in a study of T cell responses to AZD1222 COVID-19 vaccine. Sequenced by immunoSEQ multiplex PCR; TCRdb stores in-frame clones only, minus some. The profile covers 84,000 or so clones, with over 75% appearing a single time and around 29% taken by the ten largest. The material sequenced was peripheral blood, taken on day 0 of AZD1222 vaccination. The receptor source for this set is an adult in good health.

The chain is built from TRBV18 and TRBJ1-4; no clear D. Deletions cut 3 bases from V and 6 bases from J, with 8 bases between. Looked up from germline, CDR1 is KGHSH and CDR2 is LQKENI. The CDR3 has 13 residues. The CDR3 loop reads CASSPLSYEKLFF. The CDR3 DNA reads TGTGCCAGCTCACCGCTGTCCTATGAAAAACTGTTTTTT. The full variable domain, its missing parts supplied by reference TRBV18 and TRBJ1-4, is NAGVMQNPRHLVRRRGQEARLRCSPMKGHSHVYWYRQLPEEGLKFMVYLQKENIIDESGMPKERFSAEFPKEGPSILRIQQVVRGDSAAYFCASSPLSYEKLFFGSGTQLSVL.

The chain has TRBV20-1 and TRBJ2-7, with 8 bases lining up with TRBD2. Germline V gene lookup returns CDR1 DFQATT and CDR2 SNEGSKA (reference sequence). The CDR3 contains 12 residues. Losses at the gene ends were 3 bases for V and 5 bases for J; bases not matched to a gene: 3. The CDR3: CSASGAGDEQYF. CDR3 nucleotide sequence: TGCAGTGCTAGTGGAGCGGGAGACGAGCAGTACTTC.

This rearrangement joins TRBV28 to TRBJ2-2; 7 nucleotides agree with TRBD1. Looked up from germline, CDR1 is MDHEN and CDR2 is SYDVKM. The length of the CDR3 is 15 residues. After removal of 3 bases from V and 4 bases from J, the junction contained 5 bases not matched to a gene. This CDR3 is CASSFDRAGTGELFF. CDR3 in DNA: TGTGCCAGCAGTTTCGACAGGGCAGGCACCGGGGAGCTGTTTTTT.

CDR3 bases: TGTGCCAGCACCACTACCGGGACTAACTATGGCTACACCTTC. Translated, it gives CASTTTGTNYGYTF. The chain carries TRBV2 and TRBJ1-2; D gene ambiguous. V was clipped by 7 bases and J by 0 bases, with 12 bases between them. CDR3 size: 14 residues. The V gene's germline CDR1 is SNHLY and CDR2 FYNNEI.

The chain links TRBV3-1 (or the pseudogene TRBV3-2) to TRBJ2-1; 11 bases match TRBD2. The germline V gene encodes CDR1 LGHDT and CDR2 YNNKEL (reference sequence). Trimming took 6 bases from V and 5 from J; bases not matched to a gene: 12. The CDR3 covers 17 residues. CDR3 protein: CASRRPTSGRGNNEQFF. The CDR3, as DNA: TGTGCCAGCAGGCGACCCACTAGCGGGAGAGGGAACAATGAGCAGTTCTTC.

This rearrangement joins TRBV28 to TRBJ1-1; tentatively, D is TRBD1 (6 bases). V was shortened by 7 bases and J by 0 bases, with 12 bases between the two germline ends. CDR3 length equals 14 residues. Per the germline V gene, CDR1 is MDHEN and CDR2 is SYDVKM. The CDR3 loop reads CASKGGQMNTEAFF. For the CDR3, the DNA is TGTGCCAGCAAGGGCGGACAGATGAACACTGAAGCTTTCTTT.

The rearrangement links TRBV6-5 to TRBJ1-6; D not certain. Trimming cost V 0 bases and J 10 bases, with 16 bases left between them. Germline values: CDR1 MNHEY, CDR2 SVGAGI. The CDR3 runs 16 residues. CDR3: CASSYSNGEKGSPLHF. The CDR3 DNA follows: TGTGCCAGCAGTTACTCGAACGGAGAGAAAGGGTCACCCCTCCACTTT.

V is TRBV6-5 and J is TRBJ2-7; 9 nucleotides align to TRBD1. This CDR3 contains 14 residues. The trim removed 6 bases at V and 4 bases at J, leaving 7 bases unmatched. Germline CDR1 reads MNHEY; CDR2 reads SVGAGI. The CDR3 DNA is TGTGCCAGCAGAACCGGGACAGGGCTTTACGAGCAGTACTTC. It translates to CASRTGTGLYEQYF.

V and J are TRBV7-2 and TRBJ2-7; 8 nucleotides agree with TRBD2. The CDR3 runs to 16 residues. CDR1 is SGHTA, CDR2 FQGNSA, per germline. V dropped 5 bases and J dropped 3; count of bases not matched to a gene: 12. CDR3 in amino acids: CASSTGLRTSSYEQYF. For the CDR3, the DNA is TGTGCCAGCAGCACGGGCCTAAGGACTAGCAGCTACGAGCAGTACTTC.

The gene calls are TRBV5-5 and TRBJ1-5; TRBD1 matches at 8 bases. This CDR3 is built from 15 residues. Germline CDR1 is SGHKS and CDR2 is YYEKEE (reference sequence). The V segment lost 1 base and the J segment 3 bases; nucleotides outside the gene matches: 3. The CDR3 nucleotides read TGTGCCAGCAGCTTGCAGGGGGCCTCCAATCAGCCCCAGCATTTT. It codes for CASSLQGASNQPQHF.

This chain links TRBV28 with TRBJ2-2; D is perhaps TRBD2 (6 bases). The CDR3 has 15 residues. V was trimmed by 8 bases and J by 4 bases, leaving 17 bases between them. The V gene's germline CDR1 is MDHEN and CDR2 SYDVKM. CDR3: CASGGGRASTGELFF. CDR3 sequence (DNA): TGTGCCAGCGGCGGAGGGCGAGCTTCCACCGGGGAGCTGTTTTTT.

The V call is TRBV14, the J call TRBJ2-7; possible D gene TRBD1, 5 bases. Deletions cut 1 base from V and 2 bases from J, with 9 bases between. The CDR3 consists of 14 residues. Per the germline V gene, CDR1 is SGHDN and CDR2 is FVKESK. As DNA, the CDR3 is TGTGCCAGCAGCCAAGGGCAGGGAACCTACGAGCAGTACTTC. This sequence encodes CASSQGQGTYEQYF.

The V call is TRBV4-2, the J call TRBJ2-5; tentative D call: TRBD1 (5 bases). This CDR3 comprises 13 residues. The germline V gene has CDR1 LGHNA and CDR2 YNFKEQ. V was shortened by 1 base and J by 3 bases, with 6 bases between the two germline ends. The chain's CDR3 is CASSQVGEETQYF. For the CDR3, the DNA is TGTGCCAGCAGCCAAGTAGGGGAAGAGACCCAGTACTTC.

The genes are TRBV4-1 and TRBJ2-3; 16 nucleotides match TRBD2. This CDR3 has 17 residues. Per the germline V gene, CDR1 is MGHRA and CDR2 is YSYEKL. V dropped 1 base and J dropped 4; count of bases not matched to a gene: 2. This CDR3 is CASSQAGTSGRADTQYF. For the CDR3, the DNA is TGCGCCAGCAGCCAAGCCGGGACTAGCGGGAGGGCAGATACGCAGTATTTT.

V and J are TRBV4-1 and TRBJ2-5, with D perhaps matching TRBD2 (6 bases). V lost 0 bases and J lost 2, with 16 bases in between. The V gene's germline CDR1 is MGHRA and CDR2 YSYEKL. The CDR3 is made up of 17 amino acids. Here the CDR3 reads CASSQDGVTSLQETQYF. The CDR3 DNA sequence: TGCGCCAGCAGCCAAGATGGGGTTACTAGCCTGCAAGAGACCCAGTACTTC.